This record covers a single TCR beta chain. This sample stems from a study of brain T cells in children with intractable seizures. The CDR3 has 14 amino acids. Trimming removed 5 bases at V and 0 bases at J, with 11 bases between. The germline gives CDR1 SEHNR, CDR2 FQNEAQ (reference sequence). The method was immunoSEQ multiplex PCR; TCRdb's version includes in-frame clones alone and lacks a portion of them. The sample lists approximately 77,000 clones; around 93% were seen once. This sequence joins TRBV7-9 and TRBJ2-7; D gene unclear. The sequencing used peripheral blood, collected at surgery. This TCR was sampled from a boy younger than two with tuberous sclerosis and intractable seizures. CDR3 coding DNA: TGTGCCAGCAGCACCCCGTTTAGCTCCTACGAGCAGTACTTC. As protein: CASSTPFSSYEQYF.